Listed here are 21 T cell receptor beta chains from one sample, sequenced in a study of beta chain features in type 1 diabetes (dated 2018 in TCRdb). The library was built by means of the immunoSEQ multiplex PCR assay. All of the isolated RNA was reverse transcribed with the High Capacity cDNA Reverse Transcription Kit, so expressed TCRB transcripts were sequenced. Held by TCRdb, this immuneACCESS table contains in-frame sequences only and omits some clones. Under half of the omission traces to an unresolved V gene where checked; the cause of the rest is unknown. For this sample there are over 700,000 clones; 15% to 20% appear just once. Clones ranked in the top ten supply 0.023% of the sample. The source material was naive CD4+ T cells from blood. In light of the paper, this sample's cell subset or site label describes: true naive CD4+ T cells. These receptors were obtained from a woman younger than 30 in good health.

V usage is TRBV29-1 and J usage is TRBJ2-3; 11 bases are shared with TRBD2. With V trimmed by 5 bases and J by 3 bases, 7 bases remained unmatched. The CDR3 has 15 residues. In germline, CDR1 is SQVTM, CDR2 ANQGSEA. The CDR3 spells CSVKARTSGTDTQYF. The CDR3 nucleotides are TGCAGCGTTAAGGCCAGGACTAGCGGGACAGATACGCAGTATTTT.

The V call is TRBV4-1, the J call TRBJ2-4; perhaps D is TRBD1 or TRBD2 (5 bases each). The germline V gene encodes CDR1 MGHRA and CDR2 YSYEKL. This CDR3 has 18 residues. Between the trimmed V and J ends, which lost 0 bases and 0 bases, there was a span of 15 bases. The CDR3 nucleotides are TGCGCCAGCAGCCAAGATCCCTACGAAGGGACAGCCAAAAACATTCAGTACTTC. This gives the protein CASSQDPYEGTAKNIQYF.

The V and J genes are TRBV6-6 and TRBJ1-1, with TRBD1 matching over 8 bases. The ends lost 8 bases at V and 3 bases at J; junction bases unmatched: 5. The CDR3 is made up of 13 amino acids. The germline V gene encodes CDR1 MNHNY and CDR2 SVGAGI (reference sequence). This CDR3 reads CASSGTGDTEAFF. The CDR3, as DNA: TGTGCCAGCTCAGGGACAGGCGACACTGAAGCTTTCTTT.

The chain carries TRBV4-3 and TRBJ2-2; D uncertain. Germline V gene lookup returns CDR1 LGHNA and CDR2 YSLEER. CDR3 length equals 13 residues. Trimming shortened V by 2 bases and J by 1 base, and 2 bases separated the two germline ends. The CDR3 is CASSQMNTGELFF. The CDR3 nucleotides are TGCGCCAGCAGCCAAATGAACACCGGGGAGCTGTTTTTT.

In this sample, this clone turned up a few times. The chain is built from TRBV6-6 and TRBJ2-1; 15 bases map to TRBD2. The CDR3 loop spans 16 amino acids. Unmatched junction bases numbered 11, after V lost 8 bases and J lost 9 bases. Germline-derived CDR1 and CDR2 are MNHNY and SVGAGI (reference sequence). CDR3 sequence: CASQNAGTSGRTEQFF. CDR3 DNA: TGTGCCAGCCAGAACGCCGGGACTAGCGGGAGGACTGAGCAGTTCTTC.

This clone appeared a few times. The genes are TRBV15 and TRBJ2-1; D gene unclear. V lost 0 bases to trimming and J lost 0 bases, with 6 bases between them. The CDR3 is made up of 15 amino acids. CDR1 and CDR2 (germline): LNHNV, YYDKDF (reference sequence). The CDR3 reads CATSRDRTSYNEQFF. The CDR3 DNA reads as TGTGCCACCAGCAGAGATAGGACCTCCTACAATGAGCAGTTCTTC.

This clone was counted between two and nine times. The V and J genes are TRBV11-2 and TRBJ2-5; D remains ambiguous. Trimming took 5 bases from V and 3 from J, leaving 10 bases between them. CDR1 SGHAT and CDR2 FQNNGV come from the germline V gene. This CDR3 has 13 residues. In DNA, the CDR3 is TGTGCCAGCAGCCCCGTAAGCGAAGAGACCCAGTACTTC. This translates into CASSPVSEETQYF.

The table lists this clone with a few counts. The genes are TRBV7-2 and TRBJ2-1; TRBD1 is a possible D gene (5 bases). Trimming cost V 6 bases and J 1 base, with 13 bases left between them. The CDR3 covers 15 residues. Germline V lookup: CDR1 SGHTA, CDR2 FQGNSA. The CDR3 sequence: CASSRSKGSYNEQFF. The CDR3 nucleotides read TGTGCCAGCAGTCGCAGTAAGGGGTCCTACAATGAGCAGTTCTTC. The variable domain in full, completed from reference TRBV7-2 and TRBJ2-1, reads GAGVSQSPSNKVTEKGKDVELRCDPISGHTALYWYRQSLGQGLEFLIYFQGNSAPDKSGLPSDRFSAERTGGSVSTLTIQRTQQEDSAVYLCASSRSKGSYNEQFFGPGTRLTVL.

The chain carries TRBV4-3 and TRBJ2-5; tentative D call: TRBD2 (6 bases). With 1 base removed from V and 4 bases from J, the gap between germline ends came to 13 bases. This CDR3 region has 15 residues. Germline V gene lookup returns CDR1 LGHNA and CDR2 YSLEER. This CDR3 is CASSQVAGGIETQYF. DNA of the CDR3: TGCGCCAGCAGCCAAGTAGCCGGGGGTATAGAGACCCAGTACTTC.

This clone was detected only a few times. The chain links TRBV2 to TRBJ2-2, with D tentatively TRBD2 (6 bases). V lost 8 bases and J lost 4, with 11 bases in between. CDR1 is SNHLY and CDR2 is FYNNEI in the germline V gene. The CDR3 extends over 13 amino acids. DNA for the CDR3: TGTGCCAGCCGGGGAGGACCCACCGGGGAGCTGTTTTTT. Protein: CASRGGPTGELFF.

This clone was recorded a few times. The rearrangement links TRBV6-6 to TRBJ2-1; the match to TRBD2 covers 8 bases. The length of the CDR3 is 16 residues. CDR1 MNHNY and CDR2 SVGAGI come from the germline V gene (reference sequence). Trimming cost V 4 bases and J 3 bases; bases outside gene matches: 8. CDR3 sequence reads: CASSSQPGLDYNEQFF. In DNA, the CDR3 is TGTGCCAGCAGTTCTCAGCCGGGACTAGACTACAATGAGCAGTTCTTC.

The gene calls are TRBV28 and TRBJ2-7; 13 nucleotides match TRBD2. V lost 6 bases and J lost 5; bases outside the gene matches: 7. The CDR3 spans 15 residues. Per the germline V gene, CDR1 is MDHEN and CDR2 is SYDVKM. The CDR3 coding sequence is TGTGCCAGCAGGTTAGGGACTAGCGGGATCAACGAGCAGTACTTC. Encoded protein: CASRLGTSGINEQYF.

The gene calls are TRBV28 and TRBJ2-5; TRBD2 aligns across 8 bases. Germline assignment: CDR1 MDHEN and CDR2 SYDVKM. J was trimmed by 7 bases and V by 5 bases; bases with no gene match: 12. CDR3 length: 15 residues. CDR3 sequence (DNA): TGTGCCAGCAGTCCCGGGGGGGGCTTTAGGGTGACCCAGTACTTC. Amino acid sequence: CASSPGGGFRVTQYF. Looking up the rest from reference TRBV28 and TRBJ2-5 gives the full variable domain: DVKVTQSSRYLVKRTGEKVFLECVQDMDHENMFWYRQDPGLGLRLIYFSYDVKMKEKGDIPEGYSVSREKKERFSLILESASTNQTSMYLCASSPGGGFRVTQYFGPGTRLLVL.

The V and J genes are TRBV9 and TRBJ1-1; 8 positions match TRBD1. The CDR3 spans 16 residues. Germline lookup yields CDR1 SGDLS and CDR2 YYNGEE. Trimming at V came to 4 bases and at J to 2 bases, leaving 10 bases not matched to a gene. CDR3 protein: CASSKRTGRANTEAFF. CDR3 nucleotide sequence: TGTGCCAGCAGCAAAAGGACAGGGAGGGCAAACACTGAAGCTTTCTTT.

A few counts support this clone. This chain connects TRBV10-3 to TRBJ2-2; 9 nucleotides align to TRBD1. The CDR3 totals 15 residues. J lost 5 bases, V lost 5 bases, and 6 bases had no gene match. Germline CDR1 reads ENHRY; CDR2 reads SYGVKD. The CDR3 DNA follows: TGTGCCATCAGTCGAGGGACAGGGAGTACCGGGGAGCTGTTTTTT. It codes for CAISRGTGSTGELFF.

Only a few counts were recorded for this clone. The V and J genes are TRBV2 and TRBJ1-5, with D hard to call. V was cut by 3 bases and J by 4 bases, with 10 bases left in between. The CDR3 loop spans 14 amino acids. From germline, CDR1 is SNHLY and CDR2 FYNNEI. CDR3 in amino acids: CASSEGYINQPQHF. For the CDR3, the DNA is TGTGCCAGCAGTGAGGGGTACATTAATCAGCCCCAGCATTTT.

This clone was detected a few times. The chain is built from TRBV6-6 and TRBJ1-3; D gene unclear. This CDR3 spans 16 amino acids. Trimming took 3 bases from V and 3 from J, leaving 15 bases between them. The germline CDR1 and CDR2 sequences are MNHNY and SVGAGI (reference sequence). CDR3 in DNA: TGTGCCAGCAGTTATTCCCGCAGCGACGGTGGAAACACCATATATTTT. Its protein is CASSYSRSDGGNTIYF.

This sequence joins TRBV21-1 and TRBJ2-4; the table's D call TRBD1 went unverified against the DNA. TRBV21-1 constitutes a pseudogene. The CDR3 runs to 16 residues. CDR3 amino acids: CASSKVLQGRPGGKYF. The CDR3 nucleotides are TGTGCCAGCAGCAAAGTCCTCCAGGGGCGCCCAGGAGGAAAGTACTTC.

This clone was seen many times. The CDR3 DNA follows: TGTGCCATCAGCCCTGGGGCCAACGTCCTGACTTTC. Residues: CAISPGANVLTF. The genes are TRBV10-3 and TRBJ2-6; no firm D call. This CDR3 region has 12 residues. The germline V gene encodes CDR1 ENHRY and CDR2 SYGVKD. Between the trimmed V and J ends, which lost 6 bases and 2 bases, there was a span of 2 bases.

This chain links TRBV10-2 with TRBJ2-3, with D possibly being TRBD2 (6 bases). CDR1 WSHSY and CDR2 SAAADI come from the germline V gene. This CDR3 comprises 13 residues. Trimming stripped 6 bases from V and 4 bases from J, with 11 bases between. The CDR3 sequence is CASRLGGADTQYF. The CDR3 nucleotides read TGCGCCAGCAGGCTAGGCGGGGCAGATACGCAGTATTTT.

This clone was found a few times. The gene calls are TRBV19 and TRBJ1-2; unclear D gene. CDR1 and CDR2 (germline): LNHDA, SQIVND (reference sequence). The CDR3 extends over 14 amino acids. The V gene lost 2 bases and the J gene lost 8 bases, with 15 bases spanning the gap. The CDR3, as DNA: TGTGCCAGTAGTATAATATTGGGGTTTAACGGCTACACCTTC. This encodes CASSIILGFNGYTF.